This TCR beta chain was obtained from a study of blood T cell repertoires in COVID-19. Clones were sequenced by immunoSEQ multiplex PCR, and TCRdb holds only the in-frame ones, with some missing. The repertoire includes approximately 69,000 clones, nearly 80% of them detected once, and 45% to 60% sits in the top ten. The clonotype was recovered from a human donor in a cohort sampled during active COVID-19. Sequenced material: peripheral blood.

Here the CDR3 reads CASRRQGQNTGELFF. The CDR3, as DNA: TGTGCCAGTAGACGACAGGGTCAGAACACCGGGGAGCTGTTTTTT. The chain uses TRBV19 and TRBJ2-2; 7 positions agree with TRBD1. V lost 6 bases to trimming and J lost 1 base; unmatched junction nucleotides: 5. This CDR3 comprises 15 residues. Germline lookup yields CDR1 LNHDA and CDR2 SQIVND (reference sequence).